This entry is about one T cell receptor (beta chain). The antigen remains unidentified. Generated by immunoSEQ multiplex PCR, the TCRdb table keeps only in-frame clones and is missing some. The sample has about 170,000 clones, around 90% seen once; the top ten hold about 3%. V was clipped by 1 base and J by 2 bases; unmatched bases: 2. Germline assignment: CDR1 SQVTM and CDR2 ANQGSEA. The CDR3 extends over 15 amino acids. This entry belongs to a study of T cell responses to AZD1222 COVID-19 vaccine. Overall study findings and caveats: Close to half of all spike-specific TCRs reportedly target regions of the variants that are unmutated. In a largely white British group with more females than males, clonal diversity was possibly underestimated. Among AZD1222 vaccinees, only six were seropositive at baseline.

The clonotype comes from an adult in good health. Sequencing was performed on peripheral blood, taken on day 0 of AZD1222 vaccination. The gene calls are TRBV29-1 and TRBJ2-3; 11 bases map to TRBD2. CDR3 region: CSVEGLAGITDTQYF. The DNA of the CDR3 is TGCAGCGTTGAAGGACTAGCGGGGATCACAGATACGCAGTATTTT.